The clone carrying this T cell receptor (beta chain) was counted once. Participant-given clinical history determined each cohort assignment. The sample belongs to a study of blood T cell repertoires in COVID-19. Study information: The United States, Italy and Spain provided the acute and convalescent COVID-19 samples.

Per germline, CDR1 SGDLS and CDR2 YYNGEE. V was pared by 0 bases and J by 0 bases, with 12 bases between. The CDR3 has 16 residues. TCRdb's copy holds only in-frame clones and misses some; the assay was immunoSEQ multiplex PCR. The sample comprises roughly 150,000 clones, around 80% of which are singletons, and around 5.5% rests with the top ten. The V and J genes are TRBV9 and TRBJ1-1, with D perhaps matching TRBD1 (6 bases). This sequence originates from a woman between 45 and 60 years old who had recovered from COVID-19. The sequenced sample was PBMCs or T cells enriched from blood (not recorded which). In DNA, the CDR3 is TGTGCCAGCAGCGTAGATCCAACAGGGATGAACACTGAAGCTTTCTTT. This gives the protein CASSVDPTGMNTEAFF. Using reference TRBV9 and TRBJ1-1 for the parts outside the CDR3, the full variable domain is DSGVTQTPKHLITATGQRVTLRCSPRSGDLSVYWYQQSLDQGLQFLIQYYNGEERAKGNILERFSAQQFPDLHSELNLSSLELGDSALYFCASSVDPTGMNTEAFFGQGTRLTVV.